The entry below describes one T cell receptor beta chain. Its antigen remains unidentified. Relative to the germline gene, one junction end is altered; a read error may explain this. Germline-derived CDR1 and CDR2 are DFQATT and SNEGSKA (reference sequence). The CDR3 extends over 12 amino acids. Primed by a sample-barcoded 5' primer and a J-beta primer mix, a second PCR proceeded for roughly 6 to 12 cycles. Each single sample gave us at least 2.5 million CDR3-containing paired-end reads. TCRdb called the 5' RACE reads again in MiXCR, with one record for every CDR3 protein. Of more than 650,000 distinct CDR3 sequences in the sample, about 48% were seen once. This specimen belongs to a study of blood T cells in healthy people across ages. Points from the study as a whole: The percentage of naive T cells correlated strongly with TCR beta diversity. More naive CD4+ cells and higher diversity marked long-lived donors relative to aged donors. Age showed a roughly linear inverse relationship with TCR beta diversity per million T cells.

The V call is TRBV20-1, the J call TRBJ2-7, with TRBD1 matching 7 bases. The receptor was isolated from a man of 80 years or more in good health. The sequencing input was blood. In DNA form, the CDR3 reads TGCAGTGCGAGGGACAGCTCCCACGAGCAGTACTTC. This gives the protein CSARDSSHEQYF.